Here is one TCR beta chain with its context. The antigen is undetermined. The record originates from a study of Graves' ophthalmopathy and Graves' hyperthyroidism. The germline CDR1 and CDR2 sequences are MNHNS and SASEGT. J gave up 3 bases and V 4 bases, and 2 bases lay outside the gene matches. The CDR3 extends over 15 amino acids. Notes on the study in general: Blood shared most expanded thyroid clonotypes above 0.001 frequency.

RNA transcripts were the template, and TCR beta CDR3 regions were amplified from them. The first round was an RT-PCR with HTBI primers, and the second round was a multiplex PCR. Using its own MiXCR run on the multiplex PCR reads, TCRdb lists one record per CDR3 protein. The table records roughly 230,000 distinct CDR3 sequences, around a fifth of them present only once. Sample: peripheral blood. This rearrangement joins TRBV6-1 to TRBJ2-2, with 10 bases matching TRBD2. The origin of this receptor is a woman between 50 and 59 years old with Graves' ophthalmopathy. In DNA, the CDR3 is TGTGCCAGCAGTGGAGCGGGAGGGGACACCGGGGAGCTGTTTTTT. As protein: CASSGAGGDTGELFF.